This T cell receptor beta chain stems from a study of blood T cell repertoires in COVID-19. Assay: immunoSEQ multiplex PCR; the TCRdb copy retains only in-frame clones and omits some. The repertoire holds fewer than 85,000 clones, with 80% to 90% as singletons. This TCR was sampled from a woman older than 75 with active or convalescent COVID-19. The source material was peripheral blood.

This CDR3 is CASSYLGGGVTEAFF. As DNA, the CDR3 is TGTGCCAGCAGTTACCTCGGCGGAGGGGTCACTGAAGCTTTCTTT. The chain employs TRBV6-5 and TRBJ1-1; possible D gene TRBD1, 5 bases. This CDR3 is built from 15 residues. V was trimmed by 2 bases and J by 4 bases, leaving 14 bases between them. Per germline, CDR1 MNHEY and CDR2 SVGAGI.